Presented here are 27 T cell receptor beta chains from one specimen sequenced in a study of shared clonotypes between healthy human individuals. This table comes from immunoSEQ multiplex PCR, and its TCRdb copy is limited to in-frame clones, with some not included. The sample has fewer than 2.5 million clones, roughly 93% seen once; the top ten hold approximately 0.35%. Sequenced sample: naive CD4+ T cells from PBMCs. Subset defined: CD45RA+ positively selected. The source of these receptors is a man younger than 35 in good health. Some clones in this sample may be carry-over from other donors' samples.

J is TRBJ1-5 and V is TRBV16, with no clear D. This CDR3 spans 15 amino acids. Per the germline V gene, CDR1 is KGHSY and CDR2 is FQNENV. The germline V and J ends were trimmed by 0 bases and 3 bases, with 9 bases remaining between them. This chain's CDR3 is CASSQSSAANQPQHF. The CDR3 DNA is TGTGCCAGCAGCCAATCGTCGGCCGCCAATCAGCCCCAGCATTTT. Full variable domain (rest looked up from reference TRBV16 and TRBJ1-5): GEEVAQTPKHLVRGEGQKAKLYCAPIKGHSYVFWYQQVLKNEFKFLISFQNENVFDETGMPKERFSAKCLPNSPCSLEIQATKLEDSAVYFCASSQSSAANQPQHFGDGTRLSIL.

This chain connects TRBV10-3 to TRBJ1-4, with D possibly being TRBD1 (6 bases). This CDR3 contains 14 residues. Germline V gene data show CDR1 as ENHRY and CDR2 as SYGVKD. The germline V and J ends were trimmed by 4 bases and 7 bases, with 13 bases remaining between them. Here the CDR3 DNA reads TGTGCCATCAGTGTGGGGGGGGCCGCTGAAAAACTGTTTTTT. Residues: CAISVGGAAEKLFF.

The chain is built from TRBV4-2 and TRBJ2-7; tentatively, D is TRBD1 (6 bases). V gave up 0 bases and J gave up 4 bases, with 16 bases separating them. CDR3 length: 16 residues. The V gene's germline CDR1 is LGHNA and CDR2 YNFKEQ. CDR3 sequence: CASSQDLGRGGYEQYF. CDR3 coding DNA: TGTGCCAGCAGCCAAGATCTTGGCAGGGGCGGGTACGAGCAGTACTTC.

V is TRBV5-1 and J is TRBJ2-1; D not certain. The CDR3 extends over 14 amino acids. Per the germline V gene, CDR1 is SGHRS and CDR2 is YFSETQ. Trimming stripped 4 bases from V and 12 bases from J, with 20 bases between. The CDR3 is CASSRLGISEGQFF. CDR3 bases: TGCGCCAGCAGCCGACTTGGGATCAGCGAAGGGCAGTTCTTC.

CDR3 region: CASSPADSPGNTQYF. CDR3 coding DNA: TGCGCCAGCAGCCCCGCGGACTCACCCGGGAATACGCAGTATTTT. The chain has TRBV5-1 and TRBJ2-3; D possibly corresponds to TRBD2 (5 bases). V lost 4 bases to trimming and J lost 7 bases, with 19 bases between them. Germline V gene lookup returns CDR1 SGHRS and CDR2 YFSETQ. The CDR3 consists of 15 residues.

Concerning this clone itself: Germline is not matched at one junction end, which may reflect a read error. This chain links TRBV5-1 with TRBJ1-1; D possibly corresponds to TRBD1 (5 bases). The germline V gene has CDR1 SGHRS and CDR2 YFSETQ. CDR3 length: 14 amino acids. In DNA form, the CDR3 reads TGCGCCAGCAACTTGGACGGGGGGAACACTGAAGCTTTCTTT. It specifies CASNLDGGNTEAFF.

This chain uses TRBV13 with TRBJ2-1, with a tentative D call TRBD2 (5 bases). This CDR3 has 18 residues. Trimming cost V 4 bases and J 2 bases, with 21 bases left between them. The germline V gene encodes CDR1 PRHDT and CDR2 FYEKMQ (reference sequence). This CDR3 reads CASSSRLSGRQAYNEQFF. The CDR3 nucleotides read TGTGCCAGCAGCTCGCGACTAAGCGGACGTCAGGCCTACAATGAGCAGTTCTTC.

The rearrangement joins TRBV6-5 to TRBJ1-2, with D possibly matching TRBD1 (6 bases). Germline-derived CDR1 and CDR2 are MNHEY and SVGAGI. CDR3 length equals 15 residues. V lost 0 bases to trimming and J lost 7 bases, with 15 bases between them. This CDR3 reads CASSYSDRRGGGYTF. The CDR3 DNA reads as TGTGCCAGCAGTTACTCCGACAGGAGGGGGGGTGGCTACACCTTC.

The genes are TRBV2 and TRBJ2-1; D is ambiguous. Trimming cost V 5 bases and J 7 bases, with 12 bases left between them. Germline V gene sequence: CDR1 SNHLY, CDR2 FYNNEI. This CDR3 is 13 amino acids long. CDR3 region: CASSPGQLNEQFF. The CDR3 DNA is TGTGCCAGCAGTCCGGGCCAACTGAATGAGCAGTTCTTC.

The DNA of the CDR3 is TGTGCCACCAGCAGAGATAGTCAGGGTTCAGATACGCAGTATTTT. It specifies CATSRDSQGSDTQYF. The chain uses TRBV15 and TRBJ2-3; tentative D call: TRBD1 (5 bases). This CDR3 is built from 15 residues. V was shortened by 0 bases and J by 4 bases, with 11 bases between the two germline ends. The germline V gene encodes CDR1 LNHNV and CDR2 YYDKDF (reference sequence).

The V call is TRBV2, the J call TRBJ2-5; D might be TRBD2 (5 bases). With 3 bases removed from V and 7 bases from J, the gap between germline ends came to 15 bases. The CDR3 consists of 14 residues. The V gene's germline CDR1 is SNHLY and CDR2 FYNNEI. DNA for the CDR3: TGTGCCAGCAGTGACGAGGGCCCATTGGGGACCCAGTACTTC. Translated: CASSDEGPLGTQYF.

The chain is built from TRBV5-4 and TRBJ2-5; 8 positions match TRBD1. CDR3 length: 13 amino acids. Germline CDR1 SGHNT, CDR2 YYREEE (reference sequence). The J segment lost 1 base and the V segment lost 6 bases, leaving 2 bases of the junction unmatched. The CDR3 DNA reads TGTGCCAGCATGGGACAGGCCCAAGAGACCCAGTACTTC. It translates to CASMGQAQETQYF.

This clone was seen once. V is TRBV28 and J is TRBJ2-1; no firm D call. In germline, CDR1 is MDHEN, CDR2 SYDVKM. V was pared by 6 bases and J by 0 bases, with 12 bases between. The CDR3 totals 15 residues. CDR3 nucleotide sequence: TGTGCCAGCAGCGACGTACACCGCTCCTACAATGAGCAGTTCTTC. Amino acids: CASSDVHRSYNEQFF.

This clone was observed a few times. The chain employs TRBV30 and TRBJ1-1; the match to TRBD1 covers 8 bases. CDR1 is GTSNPN and CDR2 is SVGIG in the germline V gene (reference sequence). V trimming: 4 bases; J trimming: 4 bases; junction bases outside the gene matches: 2. CDR3 length: 12 residues. The CDR3 region has the DNA TGTGCCTGGAATACAGGGGGCACTGAAGCTTTCTTT. This gives the protein CAWNTGGTEAFF.

This sequence joins TRBV6-1 and TRBJ2-1; TRBD2 agrees at 9 bases. The germline gives CDR1 MNHNS, CDR2 SASEGT. The CDR3 totals 15 residues. The ends lost 2 bases at V and 10 bases at J; junction bases unmatched: 9. CDR3 sequence (DNA): TGTGCCAGCAGTGAACGGATGGGACTAGCAACAGAGCAGTTCTTC. This translates into CASSERMGLATEQFF.

V usage is TRBV29-1 and J usage is TRBJ2-1; TRBD2 agrees at 8 bases. This CDR3 spans 14 amino acids. Germline V lookup: CDR1 SQVTM, CDR2 ANQGSEA. The CDR3 here is CTSTSASSYNEQFF. The CDR3 nucleotides read TGCACCTCGACTAGCGCCAGCTCCTACAATGAGCAGTTCTTC.

This clone was picked up one time. Other DNA sequences from this sample encode an identical CDR3 as well. This sequence joins TRBV5-1 and TRBJ1-1; D is uncertain. CDR1 and CDR2 (germline): SGHRS, YFSETQ. The V and J ends lost 0 bases and 2 bases respectively, with 8 bases between them. The CDR3 contains 14 residues. Here the CDR3 reads CASSLEAANTEAFF. CDR3 sequence (DNA): TGCGCCAGCAGCTTGGAAGCAGCCAACACTGAAGCTTTCTTT.

To note about this clone: Distinct nucleotide sequences in the sample also encode this CDR3. The J gene is TRBJ1-1, the V gene TRBV18; tentative D call: TRBD1 (6 bases). The CDR3 is made up of 15 amino acids. The germline V and J ends were trimmed by 3 bases and 1 base, with 12 bases remaining between them. CDR1 is KGHSH and CDR2 is LQKENI in the germline V gene. CDR3 sequence (DNA): TGTGCCAGCTCACCCCTGACAGGAGGGAACACTGAAGCTTTCTTT. The encoded protein is CASSPLTGGNTEAFF. The full variable domain, rest sourced from reference TRBV18 and TRBJ1-1, is NAGVMQNPRHLVRRRGQEARLRCSPMKGHSHVYWYRQLPEEGLKFMVYLQKENIIDESGMPKERFSAEFPKEGPSILRIQQVVRGDSAAYFCASSPLTGGNTEAFFGQGTRLTVV.

As for this clone: The same CDR3 is also encoded by other DNA sequences in this sample. V is TRBV9 and J is TRBJ2-2; possible D gene TRBD1, 6 bases. From germline, CDR1 is SGDLS and CDR2 YYNGEE. V gave up 0 bases and J gave up 4 bases, with 10 bases separating them. The CDR3 spans 15 residues. CDR3 nucleotide sequence: TGTGCCAGCAGCGTAGATGGGGGCGGCACCGGGGAGCTGTTTTTT. It translates to CASSVDGGGTGELFF.

The chain links TRBV6-1 to TRBJ1-2; unclear D gene. Trimming shortened V by 6 bases and J by 4 bases, and 12 bases separated the two germline ends. CDR3 length: 13 amino acids. The germline gives CDR1 MNHNS, CDR2 SASEGT. The CDR3 spells CASRTTVVYGYTF. DNA of the CDR3: TGTGCCAGCAGGACGACGGTCGTCTATGGCTACACCTTC.

There are a few counts of this clone. The rearrangement links TRBV6-1 to TRBJ1-1; D unresolved. CDR1 and CDR2 (germline): MNHNS, SASEGT. V was shortened by 3 bases and J by 1 base, with 15 bases between the two germline ends. The CDR3 runs 16 residues. The CDR3 sequence is CASSDPALGGNTEAFF. CDR3 DNA: TGTGCCAGCAGTGACCCCGCGTTGGGTGGGAACACTGAAGCTTTCTTT.

This clone was seen only a few times. V usage is TRBV5-4 and J usage is TRBJ2-1; TRBD1 is a possible D gene (6 bases). The germline gives CDR1 SGHNT, CDR2 YYREEE (reference sequence). The CDR3 contains 16 residues. V was shortened by 3 bases and J by 0 bases, with 13 bases between the two germline ends. The CDR3 protein is CASSSAQGSSYNEQFF. CDR3 coding DNA: TGTGCCAGCAGCTCAGCACAGGGCAGCTCCTACAATGAGCAGTTCTTC.

The chain uses TRBV4-1 and TRBJ2-7; TRBD1 matches 11 bases. CDR3 length: 17 amino acids. The trim removed 3 bases at V and 9 bases at J, leaving 16 bases unmatched. The germline V gene has CDR1 MGHRA and CDR2 YSYEKL. The CDR3 DNA is TGCGCCAGCAGCCACACCCCCAGCCCGGGACAGGGGGTCGCGCAGTACTTC. Translated, it gives CASSHTPSPGQGVAQYF.

CDR3 residues: CASSPGPIHLTYEQYF. The CDR3 bases are TGCGCCAGCAGCCCAGGACCCATTCATCTCACCTACGAGCAGTACTTC. The rearrangement links TRBV10-1 to TRBJ2-7; D remains ambiguous. Germline CDR1 reads WNHNN; CDR2 reads SYGVQD (reference sequence). Deletions cut 6 bases from V and 2 bases from J, with 20 bases between. This CDR3 spans 16 amino acids.

The V and J genes are TRBV11-3 and TRBJ2-1, with 7 bases aligning to TRBD2. The CDR3 covers 14 residues. In germline, CDR1 is SGHNT, CDR2 YENEEA. V trimming: 1 base; J trimming: 4 bases; junction bases outside the gene matches: 1. This chain's CDR3 is CASSLASGYNEQFF. Written as DNA, the CDR3 is TGTGCCAGCAGCTTAGCTAGCGGATACAATGAGCAGTTCTTC. The full variable domain, with the rest looked up from reference TRBV11-3 and TRBJ2-1, is EAGVVQSPRYKIIEKKQPVAFWCNPISGHNTLYWYLQNLGQGPELLIRYENEEAVDDSQLPKDRFSAERLKGVDSTLKIQPAELGDSAVYLCASSLASGYNEQFFGPGTRLTVL.

The CDR3 loop reads CASSRKDKGRGNEKLFF. The CDR3 region has the DNA TGCGCCAGCAGCCGCAAAGATAAGGGGAGGGGTAATGAAAAACTGTTTTTT. This chain uses TRBV4-3 with TRBJ1-4, with D possibly TRBD1 on 5 matching bases. V was trimmed by 4 bases and J by 4 bases, leaving 19 bases between them. This CDR3 has 17 residues. Germline-derived CDR1 and CDR2 are LGHNA and YSLEER.

The rearrangement uses TRBV2 and TRBJ1-1; TRBD1 aligns across 12 bases. The CDR3 sequence is 17 residues long. Losses at the gene ends were 7 bases for V and 6 bases for J; bases not matched to a gene: 15. Germline V gene lookup returns CDR1 SNHLY and CDR2 FYNNEI. This CDR3 reads CASIEGLGTGGVPEAFF. The CDR3 DNA is TGTGCCAGCATAGAAGGGTTGGGGACAGGGGGCGTCCCTGAAGCTTTCTTT.